A selection of T cell receptor beta chains follows, all from one sample in a study of control samples from healthy donors and cancer patients. Profiled with immunoSEQ multiplex PCR; TCRdb holds only in-frame clones, not every one. The table records approximately 150,000 clones, around 94% of them present only once. The sample comprised PBMCs. The receptors shown here come from a man aged 55 to 70 with colorectal cancer. CDR3s include the opening cysteine and the closing phenylalanine or tryptophan. Fields, in order: clone size, V gene, J gene, CDR3 length, D gene, CDR3 DNA, CDR3 protein. A D gene is named only where the DNA matches it firmly. Clone size is stated in some rows and not others, as once, few, many or a class when expanded.

abundance: -; v_gene: TRBV11-2; j_gene: TRBJ1-1; len: 14; d_gene: -; CDR3nt: TGTGCCAGCAGCTTAATCGTAGGGCGCACTGAAGCTTTCTTT; CDR3aa: CASSLIVGRTEAFF
abundance: -; v_gene: TRBV2; j_gene: TRBJ1-5; len: 15; d_gene: TRBD1; CDR3nt: TGTGCCAGCGGGAGGACAGGAGATACCAATCAGCCCCAGCATTTT; CDR3aa: CASGRTGDTNQPQHF
abundance: -; v_gene: TRBV5-1; j_gene: TRBJ2-7; len: 15; d_gene: TRBD1; CDR3nt: TGCGCCAGCAGCTTCGTGACAGGGGAGACCTACGAGCAGTACTTC; CDR3aa: CASSFVTGETYEQYF
abundance: -; v_gene: TRBV18; j_gene: TRBJ1-6; len: 15; d_gene: -; CDR3nt: TGTGCCAGCTCACTTAGGACCCCCTATAATTCACCCCTCCACTTT; CDR3aa: CASSLRTPYNSPLHF
abundance: -; v_gene: TRBV5-5; j_gene: TRBJ1-2; len: 14; d_gene: -; CDR3nt: TGTGCCAGCAGCCCGGAAACAGGTGCCGCCGGCTACACCTTC; CDR3aa: CASSPETGAAGYTF
abundance: -; v_gene: TRBV20-1; j_gene: TRBJ1-2; len: 13; d_gene: -; CDR3nt: TGCAGTGCTAGTGCCAGGGCCGGCTATGGCTACACCTTC; CDR3aa: CSASARAGYGYTF
abundance: -; v_gene: TRBV5-4; j_gene: TRBJ2-7; len: 13; d_gene: -; CDR3nt: TGTGCCAGCAGCTGGCAGGGGAGATACGAGCAGTACTTC; CDR3aa: CASSWQGRYEQYF
abundance: -; v_gene: TRBV6-5; j_gene: TRBJ2-5; len: 14; d_gene: -; CDR3nt: TGTGCCAACAGACCGGGTAACGGGCAAGAGACCCAGTACTTC; CDR3aa: CANRPGNGQETQYF
abundance: -; v_gene: TRBV27; j_gene: TRBJ2-7; len: 12; d_gene: -; CDR3nt: TGTGCCAGCAGCACTGTAGGGGACGAGCAGTACTTC; CDR3aa: CASSTVGDEQYF
abundance: -; v_gene: TRBV6-5; j_gene: TRBJ1-2; len: 14; d_gene: -; CDR3nt: TGTGCCAGCACTCCAGGGAAATTAAAGGGAGGCTACACCTTC; CDR3aa: CASTPGKLKGGYTF
abundance: -; v_gene: TRBV19; j_gene: TRBJ1-6; len: 14; d_gene: TRBD1; CDR3nt: TGTGCCAGTAGTCTACAGGGGATCGGTTCACCCCTCCACTTT; CDR3aa: CASSLQGIGSPLHF
abundance: -; v_gene: TRBV19; j_gene: TRBJ2-7; len: 13; d_gene: TRBD1; CDR3nt: TGTGCCAGTAGTAGAGACAGGGCCTACGAGCAGTACTTC; CDR3aa: CASSRDRAYEQYF
abundance: -; v_gene: TRBV7-2; j_gene: TRBJ2-2; len: 16; d_gene: TRBD2; CDR3nt: TGTGCCAGCAGCTTATCTAGCGGGGCGAACACCGGGGAGCTGTTTTTT; CDR3aa: CASSLSSGANTGELFF
abundance: -; v_gene: TRBV4-1; j_gene: TRBJ2-5; len: 16; d_gene: TRBD1; CDR3nt: TGCGCCAGCAGCCTCCGGACAGGGTGGATGGGGGAGACCCAGTACTTC; CDR3aa: CASSLRTGWMGETQYF
abundance: -; v_gene: TRBV18; j_gene: TRBJ1-1; len: 17; d_gene: -; CDR3nt: TGTGCCAGCTCACCACAGAGAGGTAAGGGAGCCAACACTGAAGCTTTCTTT; CDR3aa: CASSPQRGKGANTEAFF
abundance: once; v_gene: TRBV5-1; j_gene: TRBJ1-5; len: 14; d_gene: TRBD1; CDR3nt: TGCGCCAGCAGCGAGGGACAGGGAAGCCAGCCCCAGCATTTT; CDR3aa: CASSEGQGSQPQHF
abundance: -; v_gene: TRBV11-2; j_gene: TRBJ1-4; len: 14; d_gene: -; CDR3nt: TGTGCCAGCAGCTCTAAACGCCTTAATGAAAAACTGTTTTTT; CDR3aa: CASSSKRLNEKLFF
abundance: -; v_gene: TRBV6-5; j_gene: TRBJ1-1; len: 11; d_gene: -; CDR3nt: TGTGCCACCTCGATGGGCACTGAAGCTTTCTTT; CDR3aa: CATSMGTEAFF
abundance: -; v_gene: TRBV7-2; j_gene: TRBJ1-2; len: 13; d_gene: -; CDR3nt: TGTGCCAGCAGCTTGCCGGGGGCGCAAGGCTACACCTTC; CDR3aa: CASSLPGAQGYTF
abundance: -; v_gene: TRBV5-6; j_gene: TRBJ1-2; len: 14; d_gene: TRBD1; CDR3nt: TGTGCCAGCAGCCAGAGGACAGGGAGTATTGGCTACACCTTC; CDR3aa: CASSQRTGSIGYTF
abundance: -; v_gene: TRBV19; j_gene: TRBJ2-3; len: 14; d_gene: TRBD1; CDR3nt: TGTGCCAGTAGTACTCAGGGGGCCGGAGATACGCAGTATTTT; CDR3aa: CASSTQGAGDTQYF
abundance: once; v_gene: TRBV11-2; j_gene: TRBJ2-1; len: 17; d_gene: TRBD2; CDR3nt: TGTGCCAGCAGCTTAGTTTTAGGGCGGGGGGCTTTAGATGAGCAGTTCTTC; CDR3aa: CASSLVLGRGALDEQFF
abundance: once; v_gene: TRBV7-9; j_gene: TRBJ2-2; len: 12; d_gene: -; CDR3nt: TGTGCCAGCAGCTTATTTAACGGGGAGCTGTTTTTT; CDR3aa: CASSLFNGELFF
abundance: -; v_gene: TRBV10-2; j_gene: TRBJ2-3; len: 18; d_gene: TRBD1; CDR3nt: TGCGCCAGCAGGGGTGGGGACAGGGTAATGTTGCGCACAGATACGCAGTATTTT; CDR3aa: CASRGGDRVMLRTDTQYF
abundance: -; v_gene: TRBV11-3; j_gene: TRBJ2-4; len: 13; d_gene: TRBD1; CDR3nt: TGTGCCAGCAGCTTCGGACAGGGGGACATTCAGTACTTC; CDR3aa: CASSFGQGDIQYF
abundance: -; v_gene: TRBV19; j_gene: TRBJ2-2; len: 13; d_gene: -; CDR3nt: TGTGCCAGTATCTTTGGAGGAGCCGGGGAGCTGTTTTTT; CDR3aa: CASIFGGAGELFF
abundance: -; v_gene: TRBV27; j_gene: TRBJ2-7; len: 15; d_gene: TRBD1; CDR3nt: TGTGCCAGCAGTTTACCACCGGGACAGGGCAACGAGCAGTACTTC; CDR3aa: CASSLPPGQGNEQYF
abundance: -; v_gene: TRBV10-2; j_gene: TRBJ1-1; len: 15; d_gene: TRBD1; CDR3nt: TGCGCCAGCAGTGAGGGGACAGGGTTGAACACTGAAGCTTTCTTT; CDR3aa: CASSEGTGLNTEAFF
abundance: -; v_gene: TRBV18; j_gene: TRBJ2-2; len: 16; d_gene: -; CDR3nt: TGTGCCAGCTCACCTCGGGACATCGTAAACACCGGGGAGCTGTTTTTT; CDR3aa: CASSPRDIVNTGELFF
abundance: -; v_gene: TRBV5-4; j_gene: TRBJ1-4; len: 14; d_gene: TRBD1; CDR3nt: TGTGCCAGCAGCTTAGACAGGGGTAATGAAAAACTGTTTTTT; CDR3aa: CASSLDRGNEKLFF
abundance: -; v_gene: TRBV6-5; j_gene: TRBJ2-7; len: 10; d_gene: -; CDR3nt: TGTGCCAGCAGAAGAGTCGAGCAGTACTTC; CDR3aa: CASRRVEQYF
abundance: -; v_gene: TRBV7-9; j_gene: TRBJ1-1; len: 15; d_gene: TRBD1; CDR3nt: TGTGCCAGCAGCTGGGGGACAGGGGCGAACACTGAAGCTTTCTTT; CDR3aa: CASSWGTGANTEAFF
abundance: -; v_gene: TRBV3-1/TRBV3-2; j_gene: TRBJ1-2; len: 15; d_gene: TRBD1; CDR3nt: TGTGCCAGCAGCCGAAGGGGGACAGGCGATTATGGCTACACCTTC; CDR3aa: CASSRRGTGDYGYTF
abundance: -; v_gene: TRBV7-2; j_gene: TRBJ2-1; len: 16; d_gene: -; CDR3nt: TGTGCCAGCAGCTTTCGGACCGGCCTCTCCTACAATGAGCAGTTCTTC; CDR3aa: CASSFRTGLSYNEQFF
abundance: -; v_gene: TRBV27; j_gene: TRBJ2-7; len: 14; d_gene: -; CDR3nt: TGTGCCAGCAGCCGGACAGTGCCTGCCTACGAGCAGTACTTC; CDR3aa: CASSRTVPAYEQYF
abundance: -; v_gene: TRBV18; j_gene: TRBJ1-1; len: 15; d_gene: -; CDR3nt: TGTGCCAGCTTAGAGCGGGCAGGCCCGGGGTCTGAAGCTTTCTTT; CDR3aa: CASLERAGPGSEAFF
abundance: -; v_gene: TRBV5-5; j_gene: TRBJ1-2; len: 13; d_gene: TRBD1; CDR3nt: TGTGCCAGCAGCTTCCAGGGGGCGCCCGGCTACACCTTC; CDR3aa: CASSFQGAPGYTF
abundance: once; v_gene: TRBV2; j_gene: TRBJ2-1; len: 15; d_gene: TRBD2; CDR3nt: TGTGCCAGCAGTGGGGACGGGGGGGCCTACAATGAGCAGTTCTTC; CDR3aa: CASSGDGGAYNEQFF
abundance: -; v_gene: TRBV3-1/TRBV3-2; j_gene: TRBJ2-2; len: 16; d_gene: TRBD2; CDR3nt: TGTGCCAGCAGCCAAGGACTAGCGGGGGACACCGGGGAGCTGTTTTTT; CDR3aa: CASSQGLAGDTGELFF
abundance: -; v_gene: TRBV6-4; j_gene: TRBJ1-2; len: 16; d_gene: -; CDR3nt: TGTGCCAGCATCCAAAAGGGCAGGCCCTTCAACTATGGCTACACCTTC; CDR3aa: CASIQKGRPFNYGYTF
abundance: once; v_gene: TRBV6-5; j_gene: TRBJ1-3; len: 14; d_gene: -; CDR3nt: TGTGCCAGCAGCAGTCTCAGGTTTGGAAACACCATATATTTT; CDR3aa: CASSSLRFGNTIYF
abundance: -; v_gene: TRBV20-1; j_gene: TRBJ2-1; len: 12; d_gene: -; CDR3nt: TGCAGTGCTAGTAAAGGAGGGGGTGAGCAGTTCTTC; CDR3aa: CSASKGGGEQFF
abundance: -; v_gene: TRBV3-1/TRBV3-2; j_gene: TRBJ1-4; len: 14; d_gene: -; CDR3nt: TGTGCCAGCAGCCAAGGCGATTTGACTGAAAAACTGTTTTTT; CDR3aa: CASSQGDLTEKLFF
abundance: -; v_gene: TRBV6-4; j_gene: TRBJ1-2; len: 14; d_gene: -; CDR3nt: TGTGCCAGCAGTGACTCCCCAGGGAGCTATGGCTACACCTTC; CDR3aa: CASSDSPGSYGYTF
abundance: -; v_gene: TRBV4-1; j_gene: TRBJ1-5; len: 14; d_gene: -; CDR3nt: TGCGCCAGCAGCCAACCCGGGGGCAGGCAGCCCCAGCATTTT; CDR3aa: CASSQPGGRQPQHF
abundance: -; v_gene: TRBV30; j_gene: TRBJ2-3; len: 14; d_gene: TRBD2; CDR3nt: TGTGCCTGCAATGGGGGGGACAGCACAGATACGCAGTATTTT; CDR3aa: CACNGGDSTDTQYF